What follows are 25 T cell receptor beta chains derived from one specimen sequenced in a study of T cells in Graves' hyperthyroidism and ophthalmopathy. Researchers amplified the TCR beta CDR3 regions from RNA transcripts. Carried out on the TCR CDR3, a first-round RT-PCR used the HTBI primer set. TCRdb reanalysed the multiplex PCR reads using MiXCR and keeps one entry per CDR3 protein. The table records roughly 380,000 distinct CDR3 sequences, approximately 15% of them present only once. Material: blood. The receptors originated from a man under 40 with Graves' hyperthyroidism that later progressed to Graves' ophthalmopathy.

This clonotype was observed a handful of times. A junction boundary mismatches the germline segment, possibly from a read error. This rearrangement joins TRBV6-1 to TRBJ2-5; D remains unclear. The CDR3 extends over 12 amino acids. CDR1 is MNHNS, CDR2 SASEGT, per germline. CDR3 protein: CASSPTEEAQYF. In DNA, the CDR3 is TGTGCCAGCAGCCCCACGGAAGAGGCCCAGTACTTC.

This clonotype was seen only a few times. The chain links TRBV20-1 to TRBJ1-6, with D possibly matching TRBD1 (5 bases). The CDR3 is made up of 14 amino acids. Between the trimmed V and J ends, which lost 1 base and 4 bases, there was a span of 8 bases. Germline-derived CDR1 and CDR2 are DFQATT and SNEGSKA (reference sequence). In DNA, the CDR3 is TGCAGTGCTAGAGCGCGGGGGTATAATTCACCCCTCCACTTT. Its protein product is CSARARGYNSPLHF.

The sample holds many counts of this clonotype. This rearrangement joins TRBV6-5 to TRBJ1-6, with 9 bases lining up with TRBD1. Per the germline V gene, CDR1 is MNHEY and CDR2 is SVGAGI. Germline trimming cut 3 bases from V and 10 bases from J; bases unmatched to any gene: 7. The CDR3 covers 15 residues. The CDR3 nucleotides are TGTGCCAGCAGTTATCCCGGGACAGGGAGCTCACCCCTCCACTTT. Protein: CASSYPGTGSSPLHF.

This clonotype has just a few counts. A read error may account for a junction end that differs from germline. CDR3 sequence reads: CASRQGTIEKLFF. The CDR3 region has the DNA TGTGCCAGCAGACAGGGGACTATTGAAAAACTGTTTTTT. J is TRBJ1-4 and V is TRBV6-2 or TRBV6-3, with 7 nucleotides matching TRBD1. This CDR3 is built from 13 residues. The germline CDR1 and CDR2 sequences are MNHEY and SVGEGT.

This clonotype appeared many times. This sequence joins TRBV7-8 and TRBJ1-5; D unresolved. CDR3 size: 13 residues. Germline lookup yields CDR1 SGHVS and CDR2 FQNEAQ. Trimming cost V 3 bases and J 7 bases, with 10 bases left between them. The CDR3 bases are TGTGCCAGCAGCTTTTCCGTTGGGCAGCCCCAGCATTTT. It encodes CASSFSVGQPQHF.

This clonotype has ten or more counts. The J gene is TRBJ1-1, the V gene TRBV7-9, with a possible D match to TRBD1 (5 bases). This CDR3 region has 14 residues. CDR1 is SEHNR and CDR2 is FQNEAQ in the germline V gene (reference sequence). The V end was cut by 6 bases, the J end by 6 bases, with 17 bases between. The CDR3 loop reads CASSVGVRLPEAFF. For the CDR3, the DNA is TGTGCCAGCAGTGTAGGGGTGCGGCTTCCTGAAGCTTTCTTT.

This clonotype was detected many times. The J gene is TRBJ2-7, the V gene TRBV6-5, with D perhaps given as TRBD1 or TRBD2 (5 bases each). Germline values: CDR1 MNHEY, CDR2 SVGAGI. Trimming took 2 bases from V and 2 from J, leaving 16 bases between them. The CDR3 length is 16 residues. The CDR3, as DNA: TGTGCCAGCAGTTACCCGAACCGGGACGGTACCTACGAGCAGTACTTC. Protein sequence: CASSYPNRDGTYEQYF.

This clonotype was detected many times. The J gene is TRBJ1-1, the V gene TRBV5-5, with 7 bases aligning to TRBD1. V trimming: 4 bases; J trimming: 7 bases; junction bases outside the gene matches: 4. Germline V gene sequence: CDR1 SGHKS, CDR2 YYEKEE (reference sequence). The CDR3 length is 12 residues. CDR3 bases: TGTGCCAGCAGCCCGAGGGGGCTTGAAGCTTTCTTT. This encodes CASSPRGLEAFF.

The table lists this clonotype with many counts. The rearrangement uses TRBV12-3 or TRBV12-4 and TRBJ2-1, with D possibly being TRBD1 (7 bases). The CDR3 has 14 residues. The V and J ends lost 5 bases and 5 bases respectively, with 13 bases between them. The CDR3, as DNA: TGTGCCAGCAGTGACGACAGGGAGGACAATGAGCAGTTCTTC. This sequence encodes CASSDDREDNEQFF.

This clonotype has a count of ten or more. This chain connects TRBV6-5 to TRBJ2-5; a possible D gene is TRBD2 (6 bases). With 0 bases removed from V and 5 bases from J, the gap between germline ends came to 13 bases. The V gene's germline CDR1 is MNHEY and CDR2 SVGAGI. The CDR3 totals 15 residues. The CDR3 loop is CASSYSAGTQETQYF. In DNA form, the CDR3 reads TGTGCCAGCAGTTACTCGGCGGGGACTCAGGAGACCCAGTACTTC.

This clonotype was picked up many times. The chain couples TRBV30 to TRBJ2-3, with 7 bases fitting TRBD2. The CDR3 length is 13 residues. Germline-derived CDR1 and CDR2 are GTSNPN and SVGIG (reference sequence). The V segment lost 2 bases and the J segment 6 bases; nucleotides outside the gene matches: 5. CDR3 residues: CAWSWTSSDTQYF. CDR3 sequence (DNA): TGTGCCTGGAGTTGGACTAGTAGTGATACGCAGTATTTT.

The chain links TRBV5-6 to TRBJ1-2; D unclear. V was cut by 5 bases and J by 4 bases, with 12 bases left in between. Per the germline V gene, CDR1 is SGHDT and CDR2 is YYEEEE. The CDR3 is made up of 13 amino acids. CDR3 loop: CASSPQNFYGYTF. CDR3 DNA sequence: TGTGCCAGCAGTCCTCAGAATTTCTATGGCTACACCTTC.

There are many counts of this clonotype. The chain is built from TRBV2 and TRBJ1-2; D perhaps matches TRBD1 (5 bases). Per the germline V gene, CDR1 is SNHLY and CDR2 is FYNNEI. This CDR3 contains 12 residues. The V gene lost 7 bases and the J gene lost 4 bases, with 10 bases spanning the gap. CDR3 sequence (DNA): TGTGCCAGCATTGGACACCTCTATGGCTACACCTTC. Amino acid sequence: CASIGHLYGYTF. The variable domain in full, with the rest retrieved from reference TRBV2 and TRBJ1-2, is EPEVTQTPSHQVTQMGQEVILRCVPISNHLYFYWYRQILGQKVEFLVSFYNNEISEKSEIFDDQFSVERPDGSNFTLKIRSTKLEDSAMYFCASIGHLYGYTFGSGTRLTVV.

J is TRBJ2-1 and V is TRBV5-1, with 7 bases that match TRBD1. Germline assignment: CDR1 SGHRS and CDR2 YFSETQ. The J segment lost 3 bases and the V segment lost 0 bases, leaving 9 bases of the junction unmatched. The length of the CDR3 is 17 residues. CDR3 in DNA: TGCGCCAGCAGCTTGGCCCCAGGACAGGCCGTCTACAATGAGCAGTTCTTC. Its translation is CASSLAPGQAVYNEQFF.

This clonotype was seen at least ten times. The chain couples TRBV28 to TRBJ2-5; 9 positions match TRBD1. Per the germline V gene, CDR1 is MDHEN and CDR2 is SYDVKM. The CDR3 has 14 residues. The trim removed 6 bases at V and 5 bases at J, leaving 7 bases unmatched. The CDR3 bases are TGTGCCAGCAGGGGACAGGGCCGGTCTGAGACCCAGTACTTC. Amino acid sequence: CASRGQGRSETQYF.

This clonotype was found many times. The chain has TRBV20-1 and TRBJ2-1, with 8 bases that match TRBD2. Unmatched junction bases numbered 12, after V lost 6 bases and J lost 2 bases. The germline CDR1 and CDR2 sequences are DFQATT and SNEGSKA (reference sequence). This CDR3 has 16 residues. The CDR3 sequence: CSAVSWRGVTYNEQFF. The CDR3 coding sequence is TGCAGTGCCGTCAGCTGGCGGGGGGTGACCTACAATGAGCAGTTCTTC.

This clonotype was recorded at least ten times. The V call is TRBV3-1, the J call TRBJ2-2; the D is unclear. The CDR3 extends over 12 amino acids. The germline V and J ends were trimmed by 4 bases and 8 bases, with 8 bases remaining between them. The germline gives CDR1 LGHDT, CDR2 YNNKEL (reference sequence). The CDR3 DNA is TGTGCCAGCAGCCCCACCTATGGGGAGCTGTTTTTT. It encodes CASSPTYGELFF. Complete variable domain (other parts from reference TRBV3-1 and TRBJ2-2): DTAVSQTPKYLVTQMGNDKSIKCEQNLGHDTMYWYKQDSKKFLKIMFSYNNKELIINETVPNRFSPKSPDKAHLNLHINSLELGDSAVYFCASSPTYGELFFGEGSRLTVL.

This clonotype was recorded at least ten times. The chain is built from TRBV20-1 and TRBJ1-4, with D possibly matching TRBD1 (6 bases). CDR3 length equals 13 residues. Trimming left V 3 bases short and J 5 bases short, with 10 bases between. The germline V gene encodes CDR1 DFQATT and CDR2 SNEGSKA (reference sequence). The CDR3 DNA sequence: TGCAGTGCTAGCGGACAGCTAAATGAAAAACTGTTTTTT. It codes for CSASGQLNEKLFF.

On this clonotype: A much bigger clone sits one base away, suggesting this may be a read error. The conserved final phenylalanine or tryptophan is absent from the CDR3, which likely points to a read error. The V call is TRBV7-2, the J call TRBJ1-3; D is possibly TRBD1 (5 bases). The CDR3 covers 16 residues. From germline, CDR1 is SGHTA and CDR2 FQGNSA. Trimming took off 6 bases at V and 2 bases at J, with 17 bases between the two ends. The CDR3 DNA reads TGTGCCAGCAGTCCTGGGCAGGGCAAAGCTGGAAACACCATATATCTT. This translates into CASSPGQGKAGNTIYL.

This clonotype was picked up a small number of times. The chain has TRBV9 and TRBJ2-3, with unresolved D. This CDR3 comprises 15 residues. Trimming removed 0 bases at V and 1 base at J, with 9 bases between. Per the germline V gene, CDR1 is SGDLS and CDR2 is YYNGEE. Here the CDR3 DNA reads TGTGCCAGCAGCGTAGGCGGACCTCGCACAGATACGCAGTATTTT. This translates into CASSVGGPRTDTQYF.

Ten or more counts support this clonotype. J is TRBJ2-5 and V is TRBV7-2; 10 nucleotides agree with TRBD1. The CDR3 is made up of 13 amino acids. Unmatched junction bases numbered 0, after V lost 4 bases and J lost 4 bases. Germline CDR1 and CDR2: SGHTA and FQGNSA. The CDR3 loop reads CASSWDRGETQYF. The DNA of the CDR3 is TGTGCCAGCAGCTGGGACAGGGGAGAGACCCAGTACTTC.

V and J are TRBV5-1 and TRBJ2-5; 12 nucleotides align to TRBD2. Germline CDR1 reads SGHRS; CDR2 reads YFSETQ. The CDR3 covers 15 residues. The junction had 11 bases not matched to a gene; V was cut back by 5 bases and J by 9 bases. The CDR3 DNA is TGCGCCAGCAGGTTACTAGCGGGGGGACCCGCGGCCCAGTACTTC. Translation gives CASRLLAGGPAAQYF.

This clonotype was seen ten or more times. The gene calls are TRBV18 and TRBJ2-7, with D maybe TRBD1 (5 bases). The CDR3 is made up of 13 amino acids. V was trimmed by 2 bases and J by 3 bases, leaving 8 bases between them. Germline CDR1 KGHSH, CDR2 LQKENI. CDR3 residues: CASSPRQGYEQYF. CDR3 bases: TGTGCCAGCTCACCAAGGCAGGGCTACGAGCAGTACTTC.

This clonotype was detected many times. The genes are TRBV30 and TRBJ1-1, with TRBD1 matching 7 bases. This CDR3 region has 13 residues. Germline loops: CDR1 GTSNPN, CDR2 SVGIG (reference sequence). Trimming removed 3 bases from V and 1 base from J; junction bases left unmatched: 2. DNA of the CDR3: TGTGCCTGGAGATCAGGGGGGAACACTGAAGCTTTCTTT. Residues: CAWRSGGNTEAFF. Full variable domain (remainder filled in from reference TRBV30 and TRBJ1-1): SQTIHQWPATLVQPVGSPLSLECTVEGTSNPNLYWYRQAAGRGLQLLFYSVGIGQISSEVPQNLSASRPQDRQFILSSKKLLLSDSGFYLCAWRSGGNTEAFFGQGTRLTVV.

This clonotype was recorded at least ten times. CDR3 DNA: TGTGCCACCAGCAGTGACAGGGGGCCCAATCAGCCCCAGCATTTT. Its translation: CATSSDRGPNQPQHF. This chain uses TRBV15 with TRBJ1-5; TRBD1 matches at 10 bases. This CDR3 has 15 amino acids. CDR1 is LNHNV, CDR2 YYDKDF, per germline (reference sequence). V lost 3 bases to trimming and J lost 3 bases; unmatched junction nucleotides: 2.